These 9 T cell receptor beta chains originate from one sample sequenced in a study of PD-L1 blockade in urothelial cancer. Libraries were prepared by immunoSEQ multiplex PCR; TCRdb keeps only in-frame clonotypes and omits some of them. Of just under 40,000 clones in the sample, about 89% were seen once. The time point was: pretreatment peripheral blood. The source material was PBMCs, sampled around atezolizumab (anti-PD-L1) treatment. These receptors were taken from a woman aged 60-70 years with urothelial cancer.

This clone was observed a single time. CDR3 residues: CASSLRPGQGEGTEAFF. The CDR3 DNA reads as TGTGCCAGCAGCCTCCGACCGGGACAGGGGGAAGGCACTGAAGCTTTCTTT. The gene calls are TRBV7-6 and TRBJ1-1; the match to TRBD1 covers 11 bases. CDR3 length equals 17 residues. Looked up from germline, CDR1 is SGHVS and CDR2 is FNYEAQ. V lost 5 bases and J lost 4; bases outside the gene matches: 12.

This clone was counted once. The V call is TRBV5-1, the J call TRBJ2-7; D call uncertain. This CDR3 contains 14 residues. Germline V gene sequence: CDR1 SGHRS, CDR2 YFSETQ. Trimming took off 4 bases at V and 2 bases at J, with 13 bases between the two ends. The CDR3 protein is CASSILIGAYEQYF. The DNA of the CDR3 is TGCGCCAGCAGCATCTTAATTGGAGCCTACGAGCAGTACTTC. The full variable domain, with the rest looked up from reference TRBV5-1 and TRBJ2-7, is KAGVTQTPRYLIKTRGQQVTLSCSPISGHRSVSWYQQTPGQGLQFLFEYFSETQRNKGNFPGRFSGRQFSNSRSEMNVSTLELGDSALYLCASSILIGAYEQYFGPGTRLTVT.

V is TRBV2 and J is TRBJ2-1; 12 bases align to TRBD2. V gave up 9 bases and J gave up 8 bases; unmatched junction bases: 11. Germline CDR1 reads SNHLY; CDR2 reads FYNNEI. CDR3 length equals 15 residues. CDR3 in DNA: TGTGCCAGAACTAGCGGGAGGAGTCTGGCCCATGAGCAGTTCTTC. Amino acids: CARTSGRSLAHEQFF. The variable domain in full, with the rest retrieved from reference TRBV2 and TRBJ2-1, is EPEVTQTPSHQVTQMGQEVILRCVPISNHLYFYWYRQILGQKVEFLVSFYNNEISEKSEIFDDQFSVERPDGSNFTLKIRSTKLEDSAMYFCARTSGRSLAHEQFFGPGTRLTVL.

The V and J genes are TRBV28 and TRBJ2-7; 8 positions match TRBD2. This CDR3 is 14 amino acids long. Trimming at V came to 10 bases and at J to 7 bases, leaving 15 bases not matched to a gene. The V gene's germline CDR1 is MDHEN and CDR2 SYDVKM. The CDR3 region is CATQDGGEGWEQYF. DNA for the CDR3: TGTGCCACCCAGGACGGGGGGGAAGGTTGGGAGCAGTACTTC. The entire variable domain, with the rest obtained from reference TRBV28 and TRBJ2-7, is as follows: DVKVTQSSRYLVKRTGEKVFLECVQDMDHENMFWYRQDPGLGLRLIYFSYDVKMKEKGDIPEGYSVSREKKERFSLILESASTNQTSMYLCATQDGGEGWEQYFGPGTRLTVT.

The chain employs TRBV27 and TRBJ1-1, with D uncertain. V was cut by 3 bases and J by 1 base, with 6 bases left in between. Germline V gene lookup returns CDR1 MNHEY and CDR2 SMNVEV (reference sequence). The CDR3 has 13 residues. CDR3 sequence: CASSFRQNTEAFF. Here the CDR3 DNA reads TGTGCCAGCAGTTTTCGACAGAACACTGAAGCTTTCTTT.

The genes are TRBV28 and TRBJ1-5, with TRBD1 matching 7 bases. CDR3 length equals 17 residues. Germline-derived CDR1 and CDR2 are MDHEN and SYDVKM. V gave up 3 bases and J gave up 6 bases; unmatched junction bases: 14. This chain's CDR3 is CASSFRGRQGLGQPQHF. The CDR3 bases are TGTGCCAGCAGTTTTCGGGGTAGACAGGGCCTCGGTCAGCCCCAGCATTTT.

The chain links TRBV6-1 to TRBJ1-5, with TRBD1 matching over 7 bases. Trimming at V came to 10 bases and at J to 4 bases, leaving 10 bases not matched to a gene. CDR3 size: 14 residues. The germline gives CDR1 MNHNS, CDR2 SASEGT. CDR3 nucleotide sequence: TGTGCCACTACAGGGGCCAGCCGGAATCAGCCCCAGCATTTT. Amino acids: CATTGASRNQPQHF.

The rearrangement uses TRBV6-5 and TRBJ2-7; TRBD1 matches 7 bases. V lost 6 bases and J lost 6; bases outside the gene matches: 5. Germline loops: CDR1 MNHEY, CDR2 SVGAGI. The CDR3 covers 12 residues. This CDR3 is CASSPRQGEQYF. As DNA, the CDR3 is TGTGCCAGCAGCCCTAGACAGGGCGAGCAGTACTTC.

The chain couples TRBV9 to TRBJ2-7, with 9 nucleotides matching TRBD2. Germline assignment: CDR1 SGDLS and CDR2 YYNGEE. This CDR3 has 15 residues. With 0 bases clipped from V and 0 bases from J, the junction kept 1 base outside the gene matches. The CDR3, as DNA: TGTGCCAGCAGCGTAGATAGCGGGAGCTCCTACGAGCAGTACTTC. This codes for CASSVDSGSSYEQYF.